This TCR beta chain comes out of a study of response to subunit inactivated influenza vaccine. Study conclusions and caveats: Only a handful of new T cells, the authors suggested, are recruited with each seasonal influenza vaccination.

This clonotype was observed at least ten times. The antigen is undetermined. The CDR3 covers 15 residues. The V gene's germline CDR1 is MGHDK and CDR2 SYGVNS. The V gene end was trimmed by 3 bases and the J gene end by 4 bases; junction bases not matched to a gene: 4. TCRdb reprocessed the RT-PCR reads with MiXCR, giving one entry per CDR3 protein. In the table there are a few hundred thousand distinct CDR3 sequences, approximately 14% of which are singletons. The J gene is TRBJ1-5, the V gene TRBV25-1, with 9 bases aligning to TRBD1. The sequence was obtained from a man aged 45-65 years who received an inactivated influenza vaccine. The sample in question was PBMCs from blood, obtained 11 to 12 days after vaccination. The CDR3 here is CASSESTGGNQPQHF. Here the CDR3 DNA reads TGTGCCAGCAGTGAGTCGACAGGGGGAAATCAGCCCCAGCATTTT.